This T cell receptor beta chain derives from a study of radiotherapy plus CTLA-4 blockade in lung cancer. Assay: immunoSEQ multiplex PCR; the TCRdb copy retains only in-frame clones and omits some. The sample holds some 90,000 clones, 83% seen once. Study outcomes and limitations: Among blood TCR repertoires after radiotherapy plus ipilimumab, tumor-derived clones expanded.

With 3 bases clipped from V and 2 bases from J, the junction kept 6 bases outside the gene matches. The CDR3 has 15 amino acids. Per the germline V gene, CDR1 is SGDLS and CDR2 is YYNGEE. A note on this clone: Its antigen is as yet unknown.

The sequenced sample was peripheral blood, obtained from a patient treated with radiotherapy plus ipilimumab. V is TRBV9 and J is TRBJ2-3; 7 bases align to TRBD2. This receptor was taken from a human donor with non-small cell lung cancer who had stable disease on radiotherapy plus ipilimumab. The CDR3 bases are TGTGCCAGCAGCGGGGGAGGGAAAACCACAGATACGCAGTATTTT. As protein: CASSGGGKTTDTQYF. The full variable domain, with the rest looked up from reference TRBV9 and TRBJ2-3, is DSGVTQTPKHLITATGQRVTLRCSPRSGDLSVYWYQQSLDQGLQFLIQYYNGEERAKGNILERFSAQQFPDLHSELNLSSLELGDSALYFCASSGGGKTTDTQYFGPGTRLTVL.